This T cell receptor beta chain comes out of a study of control samples from healthy donors and cancer patients (dated by TCRdb to 2018 to 2021). CDR1 and CDR2 are read off the germline V gene as MGHDK and SYGVNS. Reading from cysteine to phenylalanine, the CDR3 counts 14 amino acids. CDR3 DNA is the only sequence kept; it has 42 bases, read in frame from the first base. V was cut back by 6 bases and J by 2 bases, leaving a gap of 11 bases between them. Concerning this clone: This receptor's antigen is unknown. One base away there is no much larger clone; base qualities are not given.

Receptors were amplified or captured by the immunoSEQ multiplex PCR assay. TCRdb took this table from immuneACCESS and kept in-frame rearrangements with V and J called. Such tables lack part of the clones; where checked against another copy, unresolved V genes explain under half of the gap, and the rest is unexplained. Across this sample there are 150,000 to 200,000 clones, with 85% to 95% seen only once. 1.3% to 1.5% of the sample is held by the ten biggest clonotypes. What was sequenced was blood. The V and J segments used are TRBV25-1 and TRBJ1-5; the best D guess is TRBD1, with 5 bases matching. This sequence was found in a man between 25 and 39 years old in good health. CDR3 loop: CASSGDGGNQPQHF. The sequenced DNA: TGTGCCAGCAGCGGGGACGGGGGCAATCAGCCCCAGCATTTT.